These 8 T cell receptor beta chains were sequenced from one sample in a study of shared clonotypes between healthy human individuals. Profiled with immunoSEQ multiplex PCR; TCRdb holds only in-frame clones, not every one. The table has over a million clones, roughly 97% seen once. Specimen: naive CD4+ T cells sorted from blood. The subset here: CD45RA+ positively selected. Receptors originate from a man aged 25 to 40 in good health.

The rearrangement uses TRBV2 and TRBJ1-4; D remains unclear. Trimming shortened V by 4 bases and J by 9 bases, and 9 bases separated the two germline ends. The CDR3 loop spans 12 amino acids. Germline V gene data show CDR1 as SNHLY and CDR2 as FYNNEI. The CDR3 loop reads CASSGGFKKLFF. Written as DNA, the CDR3 is TGTGCCAGCAGTGGAGGGTTTAAAAAACTGTTTTTT.

The chain employs TRBV5-8 and TRBJ2-7; 12 bases line up with TRBD2. J gave up 0 bases and V 1 base, and 8 bases lay outside the gene matches. The CDR3 is made up of 18 amino acids. The germline V gene encodes CDR1 SGHTS and CDR2 YDEGEE. The CDR3 reads CASSLWTSGKAVSYEQYF. CDR3 DNA: TGTGCCAGCAGCTTGTGGACTAGCGGGAAAGCGGTCTCCTACGAGCAGTACTTC.

A word on this clone: Other DNA sequences of this sample code for an identical CDR3. V is TRBV5-4 and J is TRBJ1-2, with 8 bases fitting TRBD1. The CDR3 contains 14 residues. CDR1 and CDR2 (germline): SGHNT, YYREEE (reference sequence). V gave up 2 bases and J gave up 2 bases; unmatched junction bases: 2. This chain's CDR3 is CASSLAGGNYGYTF. CDR3 nucleotide sequence: TGTGCCAGCAGCTTAGCAGGGGGCAACTATGGCTACACCTTC.

This sequence joins TRBV11-3 and TRBJ2-7; TRBD1 might be the D (6 bases). Deletions cut 5 bases from V and 5 bases from J, with 16 bases between. Germline V gene data show CDR1 as SGHNT and CDR2 as YENEEA. This CDR3 is 14 amino acids long. For the CDR3, the DNA is TGTGCCAGCAGCGCCTACAGGGATGAAGACGAGCAGTACTTC. Its protein is CASSAYRDEDEQYF. The full variable domain, rest sourced from reference TRBV11-3 and TRBJ2-7, is EAGVVQSPRYKIIEKKQPVAFWCNPISGHNTLYWYLQNLGQGPELLIRYENEEAVDDSQLPKDRFSAERLKGVDSTLKIQPAELGDSAVYLCASSAYRDEDEQYFGPGTRLTVT.

This clone came up once. The chain couples TRBV19 to TRBJ1-5; the match to TRBD1 covers 7 bases. CDR3 length: 15 residues. Trimming at V came to 4 bases and at J to 4 bases, leaving 7 bases not matched to a gene. The germline CDR1 and CDR2 sequences are LNHDA and SQIVND (reference sequence). CDR3: CASSTGGTLNQPQHF. CDR3 coding DNA: TGTGCCAGTAGTACAGGGGGGACACTGAATCAGCCCCAGCATTTT.

The CDR3 DNA reads TGTGCCAGCACCCGATTAGTAGGCGAGCGGGAGTTTCCAGATACGCAGTATTTT. This codes for CASTRLVGEREFPDTQYF. The chain joins TRBV9 to TRBJ2-3, with 8 bases identical to TRBD2. The J segment lost 4 bases and the V segment lost 6 bases, leaving 19 bases of the junction unmatched. Germline CDR1 is SGDLS and CDR2 is YYNGEE. This CDR3 region has 18 residues. Filled out from reference TRBV9 and TRBJ2-3, the complete variable domain reads DSGVTQTPKHLITATGQRVTLRCSPRSGDLSVYWYQQSLDQGLQFLIQYYNGEERAKGNILERFSAQQFPDLHSELNLSSLELGDSALYFCASTRLVGEREFPDTQYFGPGTRLTVL.

The V call is TRBV5-1, the J call TRBJ1-1; TRBD1 might be the D (6 bases). The CDR3 totals 12 residues. The germline V and J ends were trimmed by 4 bases and 7 bases, with 11 bases remaining between them. Germline-derived CDR1 and CDR2 are SGHRS and YFSETQ. The CDR3 loop reads CASSPRTDEAFF. The CDR3 DNA reads TGCGCCAGCAGCCCTCGGACAGATGAAGCTTTCTTT.

CDR3: CASSSFVSEQFF. DNA for the CDR3: TGTGCCAGCAGCTCCTTCGTCAGTGAGCAGTTCTTC. This rearrangement joins TRBV27 to TRBJ2-1; unclear D gene. The V and J ends lost 6 bases and 9 bases respectively, with 12 bases between them. Germline V gene data show CDR1 as MNHEY and CDR2 as SMNVEV (reference sequence). The CDR3 length is 12 residues.